Sequencing of this T cell receptor beta chain was carried out in a study of human T cells and chemical hapten exposure. Germline V gene sequence: CDR1 LGHNA, CDR2 YNFKEQ. The CDR3 is 17 amino acids. The V and J ends lost 0 bases and 8 bases respectively, with 21 bases between them. Each CDR3 protein is one row after TCRdb ran MiXCR on the RACE reads. The sample has 25,000 to 35,000 distinct CDR3 sequences; 5.8% are singletons. Time point defined: patch test 3, about 24 weeks after DPC sensitization. The treatment: therapeutic diphenylcyclopropenone sensitization with weekly scalp DPC. Source: whole blood, taken in connection with sensitization to the hapten diphenylcyclopropenone (DPC). The source is a man aged 25 to 45 with alopecia areata. Some clones in this sample may be carry-over from other donors' samples. The chain carries TRBV4-2 and TRBJ2-3, with D tentatively TRBD1 or TRBD2 (5 bases each). The CDR3 is CASSQEGPDSKIATQYF. The CDR3 coding sequence is TGTGCCAGCAGCCAAGAGGGACCGGACTCTAAAATTGCTACGCAGTATTTT.